A single sample gave rise to the 22 T cell receptor beta chains below, sequenced in a study of blood T cell repertoires in COVID-19. The table came from immunoSEQ multiplex PCR; TCRdb's copy has only in-frame clones and leaves some out. The sample contains fewer than 350,000 clones, around nine tenths of which appear only once. The specimen was peripheral blood. These receptors came from a middle-aged man with active or convalescent COVID-19.

The rearrangement joins TRBV18 to TRBJ1-6; no reliable D call. V dropped 3 bases and J dropped 7 bases, with 13 bases sitting between them. CDR3 length: 15 amino acids. CDR1 and CDR2 (germline): KGHSH, LQKENI. DNA of the CDR3: TGTGCCAGCTCACCGAAACCACCGGGGAATTCACCCCTCCACTTT. Protein product: CASSPKPPGNSPLHF.

This chain connects TRBV6-6 to TRBJ1-1, with D possibly matching TRBD1 (5 bases). The CDR3 is 15 residues long. Germline V gene sequence: CDR1 MNHNY, CDR2 SVGAGI (reference sequence). V was pared by 1 base and J by 0 bases, with 9 bases between. CDR3 region: CASSYLAGLNTEAFF. CDR3 DNA: TGTGCCAGCAGTTACTTGGCAGGGTTGAACACTGAAGCTTTCTTT.

The chain recombines TRBV7-9 with TRBJ1-6; tentative D call: TRBD1 (5 bases). Germline V gives CDR1 SEHNR, CDR2 FQNEAQ (reference sequence). Trimming took 4 bases from V and 9 from J, leaving 10 bases between them. This CDR3 spans 13 amino acids. The CDR3 sequence is CASSSSGGSPLHF. The CDR3 DNA follows: TGTGCCAGCAGCTCCTCGGGGGGTTCACCCCTCCACTTT.

The sample holds one count of this clone. V and J are TRBV5-1 and TRBJ2-7; 12 nucleotides line up with TRBD2. J lost 2 bases, V lost 5 bases, and 8 bases had no gene match. The V gene's germline CDR1 is SGHRS and CDR2 YFSETQ. CDR3 size: 16 residues. The CDR3 loop reads CASRRLAGEPPYEQYF. CDR3 nucleotides: TGCGCCAGCAGGCGACTAGCGGGAGAGCCCCCCTACGAGCAGTACTTC.

This chain joins TRBV15 and TRBJ1-1, with 7 positions matching TRBD1. The CDR3 runs to 13 residues. The germline gives CDR1 LNHNV, CDR2 YYDKDF (reference sequence). Unmatched junction bases numbered 2, after V lost 0 bases and J lost 7 bases. Here the CDR3 reads CATSRDTGDEAFF. The CDR3 nucleotides are TGTGCCACCAGCAGAGATACAGGGGATGAAGCTTTCTTT.

The V and J genes are TRBV4-1 and TRBJ1-1, with 8 bases that match TRBD1. Per the germline V gene, CDR1 is MGHRA and CDR2 is YSYEKL. V shed 1 base, J shed 5 bases, and the junction held 3 bases outside the gene matches. CDR3 length equals 14 residues. In nucleotides, the CDR3 is TGCGCCAGCAGCCAAGGGACAGGGATGACTGAAGCTTTCTTT. It yields the protein CASSQGTGMTEAFF.

The gene calls are TRBV19 and TRBJ2-6, with D tentatively TRBD1 (6 bases). The CDR3 sequence is 15 residues long. Germline loops: CDR1 LNHDA, CDR2 SQIVND (reference sequence). V was clipped by 5 bases and J by 4 bases, with 12 bases between them. The CDR3 sequence: CASSLQGTGANVLTF. The CDR3 nucleotides read TGTGCCAGTAGTCTACAGGGTACGGGGGCCAACGTCCTGACTTTC. Filled out from reference TRBV19 and TRBJ2-6, the complete variable domain reads DGGITQSPKYLFRKEGQNVTLSCEQNLNHDAMYWYRQDPGQGLRLIYYSQIVNDFQKGDIAEGYSVSREKKESFPLTVTSAQKNPTAFYLCASSLQGTGANVLTFGAGSRLTVL.

This clone was recorded only once. This chain links TRBV7-2 with TRBJ2-5, with TRBD2 matching over 8 bases. CDR3 length equals 16 residues. CDR1 SGHTA and CDR2 FQGNSA come from the germline V gene. V shed 5 bases, J shed 1 base, and the junction held 9 bases outside the gene matches. CDR3 loop: CASSGSGAWAQETQYF. The CDR3 DNA reads TGTGCCAGCAGCGGTAGCGGGGCGTGGGCCCAAGAGACCCAGTACTTC.

V is TRBV19 and J is TRBJ1-5; possible D gene TRBD1, 5 bases. The V gene lost 3 bases and the J gene lost 0 bases, with 15 bases spanning the gap. Germline loops: CDR1 LNHDA, CDR2 SQIVND (reference sequence). CDR3 size: 17 residues. CDR3 bases: TGTGCCAGTAGTATTCAGACAGCTCTTCTTAGCAATCAGCCCCAGCATTTT. Its translation: CASSIQTALLSNQPQHF.

The chain combines TRBV4-1 with TRBJ2-3, with D unclear. In germline, CDR1 is MGHRA, CDR2 YSYEKL. The CDR3 spans 14 residues. Trimming cost V 5 bases and J 0 bases, with 9 bases left between them. The CDR3 reads CASSSMASTDTQYF. CDR3 DNA sequence: TGCGCCAGCAGCTCAATGGCAAGCACAGATACGCAGTATTTT.

V gene TRBV6-5 combines with J gene TRBJ1-2; 7 bases are shared with TRBD1. This CDR3 region has 15 residues. The V gene end was trimmed by 7 bases and the J gene end by 4 bases; junction bases not matched to a gene: 12. Germline V gives CDR1 MNHEY, CDR2 SVGAGI. DNA for the CDR3: TGTGCCAGCATTTTAAGGACAGGTTCACTCTATGGCTACACCTTC. This encodes CASILRTGSLYGYTF.

The chain recombines TRBV7-8 with TRBJ2-1; D not certain. With 5 bases removed from V and 0 bases from J, the gap between germline ends came to 11 bases. CDR1 and CDR2 from the germline V gene are SGHVS and FQNEAQ. The CDR3 consists of 15 residues. The DNA of the CDR3 is TGTGCCAGCAGCATGACTTGGAGCTCCTACAATGAGCAGTTCTTC. Translation: CASSMTWSSYNEQFF.

This chain connects TRBV5-1 to TRBJ1-6; D may be TRBD1 (6 bases). Per the germline V gene, CDR1 is SGHRS and CDR2 is YFSETQ. V lost 0 bases and J lost 0, with 13 bases in between. This CDR3 is built from 18 residues. Written as DNA, the CDR3 is TGCGCCAGCAGCTTGGGATGGGACACGAGCTCCTATAATTCACCCCTCCACTTT. Translating gives CASSLGWDTSSYNSPLHF.

The V and J genes are TRBV29-1 and TRBJ2-5; D is undetermined. The CDR3 is made up of 12 amino acids. Germline-derived CDR1 and CDR2 are SQVTM and ANQGSEA. Trimming removed 4 bases at V and 3 bases at J, with 9 bases between. The CDR3 DNA is TGCAGCGTTGCACAGAGCAAAGAGACCCAGTACTTC. It specifies CSVAQSKETQYF.

V and J are TRBV19 and TRBJ1-2; 8 bases match TRBD1. The V gene end was trimmed by 6 bases and the J gene end by 1 base; junction bases not matched to a gene: 10. This CDR3 comprises 16 residues. CDR1 is LNHDA, CDR2 SQIVND, per germline (reference sequence). The CDR3 region is CASRGDRLGGNYGYTF. CDR3 sequence (DNA): TGTGCCAGTAGAGGGGACAGGTTGGGGGGTAACTATGGCTACACCTTC.

This clone appeared once. This sequence joins TRBV3-1 (or the pseudogene TRBV3-2) and TRBJ2-7, with D possibly matching TRBD1 (6 bases). From germline, CDR1 is LGHDT and CDR2 YNNKEL (reference sequence). CDR3 length: 13 amino acids. Trimming cost V 4 bases and J 6 bases, with 13 bases left between them. CDR3 nucleotide sequence: TGTGCCAGCAGCCCCATACAGGGTGGCGAGCAGTACTTC. This gives the protein CASSPIQGGEQYF.

This sequence joins TRBV2 and TRBJ1-2; D ambiguous. CDR1 and CDR2 from the germline V gene are SNHLY and FYNNEI. The CDR3 totals 10 residues. V dropped 5 bases and J dropped 7 bases, with 5 bases sitting between them. The CDR3 DNA sequence: TGTGCCAGCAGTCCGGTTGGCTACACCTTC. This codes for CASSPVGYTF.

This clone was observed a few times. V is TRBV9 and J is TRBJ1-1; maybe TRBD1 (6 bases). Trimming took 3 bases from V and 4 from J, leaving 13 bases between them. CDR1 and CDR2 (germline): SGDLS, YYNGEE. This CDR3 comprises 14 residues. CDR3 coding DNA: TGTGCCAGCAGCGAACAGGGAGTGGGCACTGAAGCTTTCTTT. This gives the protein CASSEQGVGTEAFF.

This clone appeared a single time. V and J are TRBV2 and TRBJ2-1, with D perhaps matching TRBD2 (5 bases). Trimming stripped 4 bases from V and 2 bases from J, with 6 bases between. From germline, CDR1 is SNHLY and CDR2 FYNNEI. The CDR3 has 13 amino acids. CDR3 protein: CASSGGPYNEQFF. The CDR3 DNA follows: TGTGCCAGCAGTGGAGGGCCCTACAATGAGCAGTTCTTC.

The chain uses TRBV28 and TRBJ2-7; TRBD2 aligns across 7 bases. V was clipped by 7 bases and J by 2 bases; unmatched bases: 5. The CDR3 extends over 13 amino acids. The germline V gene has CDR1 MDHEN and CDR2 SYDVKM. The CDR3 loop is CASISGGTYEQYF. CDR3 DNA: TGTGCCAGCATTTCGGGAGGTACCTACGAGCAGTACTTC.

This clone was found a few times. The J gene is TRBJ2-5, the V gene TRBV6-1; TRBD1 aligns across 9 bases. Germline assignment: CDR1 MNHNS and CDR2 SASEGT. The CDR3 covers 17 residues. Losses at the gene ends were 3 bases for V and 4 bases for J; bases not matched to a gene: 12. The CDR3 sequence: CASSELGQGLAAETQYF. The CDR3 DNA reads TGTGCCAGCAGTGAGCTGGGACAGGGATTGGCGGCAGAGACCCAGTACTTC.

This clone was counted between two and nine times. The chain combines TRBV7-2 with TRBJ1-1; no firm D call. CDR1 and CDR2 from the germline V gene are SGHTA and FQGNSA. The CDR3 extends over 15 amino acids. The V gene lost 1 base and the J gene lost 3 bases, with 12 bases spanning the gap. The CDR3 region is CASSLGGVRDTEAFF. The CDR3 nucleotides read TGTGCCAGCAGCTTAGGCGGAGTTCGGGACACTGAAGCTTTCTTT.